This T cell receptor (beta chain) emerged from a study of T cell responses to AZD1222 COVID-19 vaccine. The CDR3 extends over 15 amino acids. The V and J ends lost 6 bases and 10 bases respectively, with 22 bases between them. Germline V gives CDR1 MNHEY, CDR2 SVGEGT. Assay used: immunoSEQ multiplex PCR; TCRdb lists only in-frame clones, some missing. Of just over 150,000 clones listed, around nine tenths are singletons. The sequences come from peripheral blood, collected on day 0 of AZD1222 vaccination. The V call is TRBV6-2 or TRBV6-3, the J call TRBJ2-1; the D gene could be TRBD1 or TRBD2 (6 bases each). This sequence was found in an adult in good health. The CDR3 sequence is CASSPTRGGGGEQFF. The CDR3 nucleotides are TGTGCCAGCAGCCCTACCCGAGGGGGTGGAGGGGAGCAGTTCTTC.